These 24 T cell receptor beta chains were sequenced from one sample in a study of T cell repertoires in cytomegalovirus infection. Each CDR3 protein gets one entry after TCRdb re-called the reads with MiXCR. The table shows some 390,000 distinct CDR3 sequences, with approximately 18% occurring only once. Material for sequencing was PBMCs. All receptors come from a human donor in good health (CMV status not recorded). Some clones in this sample may be carry-over from other donors' samples.

This clonotype was observed at least ten times. The rearrangement uses TRBV12-3 or TRBV12-4 and TRBJ2-3, with D uncertain. Between the trimmed V and J ends, which lost 5 bases and 2 bases, there was a span of 14 bases. The CDR3 contains 15 residues. CDR3 region: CASSVFRETTDTQYF. CDR3 DNA: TGTGCCAGCAGTGTCTTTAGGGAAACCACAGATACGCAGTATTTT.

In its sample, this clonotype was seen many times. This rearrangement joins TRBV7-2 to TRBJ2-5; D not resolved. The CDR3 has 13 amino acids. Germline V lookup: CDR1 SGHTA, CDR2 FQGNSA. The V and J ends lost 2 bases and 5 bases respectively, with 9 bases between them. CDR3 sequence: CASSLPGWETQYF. The CDR3, as DNA: TGTGCCAGCAGCTTACCTGGGTGGGAGACCCAGTACTTC.

This clonotype showed up many times. The V and J genes are TRBV6-2 or TRBV6-3 and TRBJ2-7; weak D call: TRBD2 (5 bases). The V and J ends lost 5 bases and 3 bases respectively, with 11 bases between them. The germline V gene has CDR1 MNHEY and CDR2 SVGEGT. The CDR3 totals 13 residues. The CDR3 bases are TGTGCCAGCAGTCCAGGAGGAATCTACGAGCAGTACTTC. Translation: CASSPGGIYEQYF.

This clonotype has a count of ten or more. The chain has TRBV7-2 and TRBJ2-1; possible D gene TRBD2, 7 bases. Trimming took off 7 bases at V and 5 bases at J, with 18 bases between the two ends. Per germline, CDR1 SGHTA and CDR2 FQGNSA. The CDR3 length is 15 residues. As DNA, the CDR3 is TGTGCCAGCATCCCCCCGGGGGGCAGGCACAATGAGCAGTTCTTC. Residues: CASIPPGGRHNEQFF.

The sample holds many counts of this clonotype. J is TRBJ2-7 and V is TRBV10-3, with 8 bases fitting TRBD1. The CDR3 is made up of 15 amino acids. Germline loops: CDR1 ENHRY, CDR2 SYGVKD. The V and J ends lost 3 bases and 1 base, in that order; junction bases with no gene match: 5. The chain's CDR3 is CAISDDRGGSYEQYF. In DNA form, the CDR3 reads TGTGCCATCAGTGACGACAGGGGAGGATCCTACGAGCAGTACTTC.

The rearrangement joins TRBV10-1 to TRBJ1-5; D gene unclear. Germline-derived CDR1 and CDR2 are WNHNN and SYGVQD (reference sequence). The CDR3 totals 14 residues. V lost 3 bases and J lost 0, with 6 bases in between. The CDR3 loop is CASSDKDSNQPQHF. CDR3 sequence (DNA): TGCGCCAGCAGTGATAAAGATAGCAATCAGCCCCAGCATTTT.

This clonotype came up many times. The rearrangement links TRBV7-2 to TRBJ2-3; TRBD1 is a possible D gene (7 bases). V lost 0 bases and J 5 bases, leaving 12 bases between the germline ends. This CDR3 is built from 15 residues. CDR1 is SGHTA and CDR2 is FQGNSA in the germline V gene. CDR3 residues: CASSLAAGGLDTQYF. The CDR3 DNA reads TGTGCCAGCAGCTTAGCCGCAGGGGGGTTAGATACGCAGTATTTT.

CDR3 region: CSASYETQYF. The CDR3 DNA reads as TGCAGTGCTAGTTATGAGACCCAGTACTTC. The chain uses TRBV20-1 and TRBJ2-5, with D uncertain. The ends were cut back, 3 bases at V and 5 bases at J, with 4 bases in the middle. From germline, CDR1 is DFQATT and CDR2 SNEGSKA (reference sequence). This CDR3 is 10 amino acids long.

The J gene is TRBJ2-3, the V gene TRBV11-2, with 7 bases lining up with TRBD2. J was trimmed by 3 bases and V by 3 bases; bases with no gene match: 12. The CDR3 is 17 amino acids. Germline CDR1 reads SGHAT; CDR2 reads FQNNGV. The CDR3 DNA reads as TGTGCCAGCAGCTTTCGAAGGAAGAGCGGGAAAACAGATACGCAGTATTTT. This sequence encodes CASSFRRKSGKTDTQYF.

Turning to this clonotype: This sequence may be a read error, since a much larger clone differs from it by one base. V gene TRBV7-2 combines with J gene TRBJ2-5; D may correspond to TRBD1 or TRBD2 (6 bases each). Germline V gene sequence: CDR1 SGHTA, CDR2 FQGNSA. This CDR3 region has 15 residues. The CDR3 coding sequence is TGTGCCAGAAGCTCTGATGGGGGGCCTCAAGAGACCCAGTACTTC. It codes for CARSSDGGPQETQYF.

The chain links TRBV5-5 to TRBJ2-4; TRBD2 aligns across 16 bases. Trimming cost V 1 base and J 6 bases; bases outside gene matches: 13. The CDR3 is 20 amino acids. Germline V lookup: CDR1 SGHKS, CDR2 YYEKEE (reference sequence). This chain's CDR3 is CASSLWRPGLAGGFRNIQYF. Here the CDR3 DNA reads TGTGCCAGCAGCTTGTGGAGGCCGGGACTAGCGGGAGGGTTCAGAAACATTCAGTACTTC.

This clonotype was seen many times. The genes are TRBV28 and TRBJ2-7, with TRBD2 as a possible D gene (5 bases). V shed 5 bases and J shed 5 bases, with 10 bases lying between them. This CDR3 is built from 12 residues. The germline V gene has CDR1 MDHEN and CDR2 SYDVKM. CDR3 coding DNA: TGTGCCAGCAGTCTGGCGGGCCACGAGCAGTACTTC. This encodes CASSLAGHEQYF.

This clonotype was found many times. This rearrangement joins TRBV7-2 to TRBJ1-3; D is unclear. Germline loops: CDR1 SGHTA, CDR2 FQGNSA. The CDR3 totals 14 residues. V was pared by 4 bases and J by 0 bases, with 7 bases between. CDR3 DNA: TGTGCCAGCAGCTCCCGTGTCTCTGGAAACACCATATATTTT. This gives the protein CASSSRVSGNTIYF.

This clonotype was seen a few times. The J gene is TRBJ1-2, the V gene TRBV11-2; 7 positions match TRBD1. Germline assignment: CDR1 SGHAT and CDR2 FQNNGV. Trimming removed 5 bases from V and 2 bases from J; junction bases left unmatched: 20. The CDR3 spans 19 residues. The CDR3 DNA is TGTGCCAGCAGCAAGATCCAAAAGCTAGGACAGGATGAGAACTATGGCTACACCTTC. Its protein is CASSKIQKLGQDENYGYTF.

The rearrangement links TRBV7-9 to TRBJ2-7, with TRBD2 matching 8 bases. The CDR3 is made up of 13 amino acids. Per the germline V gene, CDR1 is SEHNR and CDR2 is FQNEAQ (reference sequence). The junction had 5 bases not matched to a gene; V was cut back by 7 bases and J by 3 bases. The CDR3 DNA reads as TGTGCCAGCACCGTAGCGGGGAACTACGAGCAGTACTTC. Translation gives CASTVAGNYEQYF. Filled out from reference TRBV7-9 and TRBJ2-7, the complete variable domain reads DTGVSQNPRHKITKRGQNVTFRCDPISEHNRLYWYRQTLGQGPEFLTYFQNEAQLEKSRLLSDRFSAERPKGSFSTLEIQRTEQGDSAMYLCASTVAGNYEQYFGPGTRLTVT.

J is TRBJ2-7 and V is TRBV5-4, with 10 nucleotides matching TRBD2. The V gene end was trimmed by 3 bases and the J gene end by 2 bases; junction bases not matched to a gene: 11. Looked up from germline, CDR1 is SGHNT and CDR2 is YYREEE (reference sequence). The CDR3 runs to 17 residues. The CDR3 DNA reads TGTGCCAGCAGCTCGGGGGGCAGACTAGCGGGCACCTACGAGCAGTACTTC. It encodes CASSSGGRLAGTYEQYF.

This chain connects TRBV11-2 to TRBJ2-5; TRBD1 agrees at 7 bases. V trimming: 2 bases; J trimming: 0 bases; junction bases outside the gene matches: 3. Germline CDR1 and CDR2: SGHAT and FQNNGV. The CDR3 sequence is 15 residues long. The CDR3 region is CASSLTGAYQETQYF. The CDR3 DNA is TGTGCCAGCAGCTTAACAGGGGCTTACCAAGAGACCCAGTACTTC. The entire variable domain, with the rest obtained from reference TRBV11-2 and TRBJ2-5, is as follows: EAGVAQSPRYKIIEKRQSVAFWCNPISGHATLYWYQQILGQGPKLLIQFQNNGVVDDSQLPKDRFSAERLKGVDSTLKIQPAKLEDSAVYLCASSLTGAYQETQYFGPGTRLLVL.

The CDR3 spells CASRSGQGETQYF. The CDR3 DNA is TGTGCCAGCAGGAGTGGACAGGGGGAGACCCAGTACTTC. The J gene is TRBJ2-5, the V gene TRBV12-3 or TRBV12-4; 9 nucleotides match TRBD1. V lost 6 bases and J lost 5; bases outside the gene matches: 4. The CDR3 spans 13 residues.

There are a few counts of this clonotype. CDR3 coding DNA: TGTGCCACCAGCAGACCTCCAGAGGCAGGCTACTACTTC. It codes for CATSRPPEAGYYF. This chain links TRBV15 with TRBJ2-4, with D uncertain. CDR1 LNHNV and CDR2 YYDKDF come from the germline V gene (reference sequence). CDR3 length: 13 amino acids. The V end lost 2 bases, the J end lost 16 bases, and 18 bases lay between the germline ends.

The chain recombines TRBV27 with TRBJ1-6; D gene uncertain. With 0 bases removed from V and 2 bases from J, the gap between germline ends came to 8 bases. The CDR3 consists of 16 residues. Germline lookup yields CDR1 MNHEY and CDR2 SMNVEV (reference sequence). CDR3 in amino acids: CASSLSFRTYNSPLHF. The CDR3 DNA sequence: TGTGCCAGCAGTTTATCCTTTCGGACCTATAATTCACCCCTCCACTTT.

This clonotype came up a few times. Given a much more abundant clone one base away, this may be a read error. The chain has TRBV11-2 and TRBJ1-1; the D is unclear. Trimming pared 2 bases from V and 7 bases from J, leaving 5 bases between. Germline values: CDR1 SGHAT, CDR2 FQNNGV. This CDR3 comprises 11 residues. The DNA of the CDR3 is TGTGCCAGCAGCTTAAAGAGTGAAGCTTTCTTT. It is translated as CASSLKSEAFF.

V gene TRBV20-1 combines with J gene TRBJ2-1; 10 bases align to TRBD2. Germline CDR1 reads DFQATT; CDR2 reads SNEGSKA (reference sequence). The CDR3 loop spans 17 amino acids. With V trimmed by 0 bases and J by 9 bases, 14 bases remained unmatched. The DNA for the CDR3 is TGCAGTGCTAGAGAAAGCGGGAGGGCCATAGAGGGGGGTGAGCAGTTCTTC. Amino acid sequence: CSARESGRAIEGGEQFF.

V gene TRBV11-2 combines with J gene TRBJ2-3; 7 positions agree with TRBD2. The CDR3 runs to 17 residues. Germline V gene lookup returns CDR1 SGHAT and CDR2 FQNNGV. The V segment lost 3 bases and the J segment 0 bases; nucleotides outside the gene matches: 9. CDR3 DNA: TGTGCCAGCAGCTTCCGGTGGGGGGGAGCGAGCACAGATACGCAGTATTTT. Translating it yields CASSFRWGGASTDTQYF.

The table lists this clonotype with a few counts. The rearrangement joins TRBV27 to TRBJ2-5; 8 nucleotides line up with TRBD1. This CDR3 has 14 amino acids. The V gene's germline CDR1 is MNHEY and CDR2 SMNVEV (reference sequence). Losses at the gene ends were 5 bases for V and 8 bases for J; bases not matched to a gene: 10. CDR3 residues: CASSPGQGLGTQYF. CDR3 sequence (DNA): TGTGCCAGCAGTCCCGGACAGGGCTTGGGCACCCAGTACTTC.